The next 17 T cell receptor beta chains were all read from a single sample in a study of tumor-infiltrating lymphocytes in primary liver carcinoma. Without any cell sorting, about 20-31 mg of bulk tissue yielded co-extracted RNA and DNA. Production of TCR beta cDNA used approximately 0.45 ug total RNA together with a constant-region primer. Nested multiplex PCR, run for three rounds with slightly modified ARM-PCR, yielded TCR beta libraries. A C-beta reverse primer and TRBV1-TRBV30 forward primers served in each of the first two PCR rounds, at about 10 cycles apiece. TCRdb re-analysed the multiplex PCR reads in MiXCR, keeping a single row per CDR3 protein. The profile shows 90,000 to 150,000 distinct CDR3 sequences, roughly 70% of them singletons. Sample: tumor-adjacent normal liver tissue. The receptor set was obtained from a woman aged 55-69 years with primary liver carcinoma and hepatitis B virus infection.

Of note for this clonotype: One end of the junction is discordant with germline, which a read error may explain. V is TRBV12-5 and J is TRBJ2-1; TRBD1 agrees at 12 bases. This CDR3 is 16 amino acids long. CDR1 is LGHNT, CDR2 FRNRAP, per germline. The CDR3 DNA sequence: TGTACTAGTGGGCAGGGACAGGGGGCCCCGGGTAATGAGCAGTTCTTC. As protein: CTSGQGQGAPGNEQFF. The full variable domain, with the rest looked up from reference TRBV12-5 and TRBJ2-1, is DARVTQTPRHKVTEMGQEVTMRCQPILGHNTVFWYRQTMMQGLELLAYFRNRAPLDDSGMPKDRFSAEMPDATLATLKIQPSEPRDSAVYFCTSGQGQGAPGNEQFFGPGTRLTVL.

This clonotype has only one observation. Mismatch with germline at one junction end may stem from a read error. This rearrangement joins TRBV29-1 to TRBJ2-3; D possibly uses TRBD1 or TRBD2 (5 bases each). Germline loops: CDR1 SQVTM, CDR2 ANQGSEA. The CDR3 contains 18 residues. CDR3 amino acids: CSVEALGRVGVSIDTRYF. The CDR3 DNA is TGCAGCGTTGAAGCGTTAGGCAGGGTGGGGGTTAGTATAGATACGCGGTATTTT.

Remarks on this clonotype: Being one base from a much bigger clone, this may be a read error. This chain connects TRBV5-6 to TRBJ2-5, with D hard to call. The CDR3 is 11 amino acids. In germline, CDR1 is SGHDT, CDR2 YYEEEE. CDR3 nucleotides: TGTACCAGCAGCTTGTTTGAGACCCAGTACTTC. Amino acid sequence: CTSSLFETQYF.

On this clonotype: This sequence may be a read error, since a much larger clone differs from it by one base. A read error is likely, as this CDR3 ends without the conserved phenylalanine or tryptophan. This CDR3 reads CASSLGRIVGTDTQYI. CDR3 nucleotides: TGTGCCAGCAGCTTAGGTCGGATCGTTGGCACAGATACGCAGTATATT. V gene TRBV7-9 combines with J gene TRBJ2-3; D is ambiguous. The CDR3 spans 16 residues. V was trimmed by 1 base and J by 1 base, leaving 12 bases between them. Germline CDR1 SEHNR, CDR2 FQNEAQ (reference sequence).

Comments on this clonotype: As the CDR3 is not closed by the conserved phenylalanine or tryptophan, this likely results from a read error. The rearrangement uses TRBV4-1 and TRBJ2-6; the D is unclear. The CDR3 is 17 residues long. V lost 1 base, J lost 0 bases, and 10 bases lay in between. Germline V gene lookup returns CDR1 MGHRA and CDR2 YSYEKL. CDR3 sequence reads: CASSQAEASSGANVLTL. In DNA, the CDR3 is TGCGCCAGCAGCCAAGCGGAAGCCTCCTCTGGGGCCAACGTCCTGACTTTG.

As regards this clonotype: A read error may account for a junction end that differs from germline. The chain combines TRBV11-2 with TRBJ1-3; 8 nucleotides line up with TRBD1. Germline lookup yields CDR1 SGHAT and CDR2 FQNNGV. This CDR3 has 13 residues. The chain's CDR3 is CASRRTGLNSIYF. For the CDR3, the DNA is TGTGCCAGCAGAAGGACAGGGTTGAATTCCATATATTTC.

This chain connects TRBV13 to TRBJ2-5; D unresolved. The CDR3 length is 14 residues. Per germline, CDR1 PRHDT and CDR2 FYEKMQ (reference sequence). V lost 7 bases, J lost 5 bases, and 17 bases lay in between. Here the CDR3 DNA reads TGTGCCAGCAATCCTCACTCGCTGCGGGAGACCCAGTACTTC. Translated: CASNPHSLRETQYF.

V gene TRBV6-6 combines with J gene TRBJ2-7; D gene uncertain. The CDR3 is made up of 14 amino acids. V was shortened by 2 bases and J by 7 bases, with 15 bases between the two germline ends. The germline V gene has CDR1 MNHNY and CDR2 SVGAGI (reference sequence). Here the CDR3 DNA reads TGTGCCAGCAGTTACGGGATGGCAGGCTATGAGCAGTACTTC. Residues: CASSYGMAGYEQYF.

A note on this clonotype: Mismatch with germline at one junction end may stem from a read error. This sequence joins TRBV10-3 and TRBJ1-1, with a tentative D call TRBD1 (5 bases). CDR1 is ENHRY and CDR2 is SYGVKD in the germline V gene. The CDR3 length is 15 residues. The CDR3, as DNA: TGTGCCACAAGTGATATCGGGGGGACTGACACTGAAGCTATCTTT. The encoded protein is CATSDIGGTDTEAIF.

As to this clonotype: A much more abundant neighbour one base away suggests this may be a read error. This chain uses TRBV5-1 with TRBJ2-3; 9 positions agree with TRBD1. Trimming at V came to 7 bases and at J to 8 bases, leaving 11 bases not matched to a gene. Germline values: CDR1 SGHRS, CDR2 YFSETQ. The CDR3 runs to 14 residues. The CDR3 sequence is CASGRDRVSVTQYF. The CDR3 nucleotides are TGCGCCAGCGGCCGGGACAGGGTATCAGTTACGCAGTATTTT.

On this clonotype itself: At one end the junction does not follow the germline gene, possibly because of a read error. Here the CDR3 DNA reads TGTGCCGGCAACTTCATGGGTCGGTACGAGGAGTACTTC. This encodes CAGNFMGRYEEYF. V usage is TRBV11-2 and J usage is TRBJ2-7; no clear D gene. Germline V gene lookup returns CDR1 SGHAT and CDR2 FQNNGV. The CDR3 sequence is 13 residues long.

Worth noting for this clonotype: Likely a read error: the CDR3 ends without its conserved phenylalanine or tryptophan. This rearrangement joins TRBV29-1 to TRBJ2-3, with D possibly being TRBD2 (6 bases). The CDR3 is 13 residues long. Germline V gene lookup returns CDR1 SQVTM and CDR2 ANQGSEA. CDR3 amino acids: CIVSGDSPDTQYL. In DNA form, the CDR3 reads TGCATCGTGTCGGGGGATTCCCCAGATACGCAGTATTTG.

This clonotype is a singleton in its sample. This chain links TRBV29-1 with TRBJ2-3; tentatively, D is TRBD1 (5 bases). The CDR3 is 12 amino acids. Germline V gives CDR1 SQVTM, CDR2 ANQGSEA. V gave up 7 bases and J gave up 14 bases, with 22 bases separating them. CDR3 nucleotide sequence: TGCAGCGCTGATAAGGACACAGATAAGCGGTATTTT. It encodes CSADKDTDKRYF.

Of note for this clonotype: A much larger clone is a single base away; this may be a read error. The chain is built from TRBV5-4 and TRBJ1-3; no clear D gene. V gave up 4 bases and J gave up 4 bases, with 12 bases separating them. The CDR3 is made up of 14 amino acids. Germline CDR1 is SGHNT and CDR2 is YYREEE (reference sequence). CDR3 residues: CASSRSPWGNTIYF. CDR3 in DNA: TGTGCCAGCAGCCGGAGCCCGTGGGGAAACACCATATATTTT. Filled out from reference TRBV5-4 and TRBJ1-3, the complete variable domain reads ETGVTQSPTHLIKTRGQQVTLRCSSQSGHNTVSWYQQALGQGPQFIFQYYREEENGRGNFPPRFSGLQFPNYSSELNVNALELDDSALYLCASSRSPWGNTIYFGEGSWLTVV.

This sequence joins TRBV11-2 and TRBJ2-1, with D uncertain. The germline V gene has CDR1 SGHAT and CDR2 FQNNGV. The length of the CDR3 is 17 residues. Trimming took 4 bases from V and 8 from J, leaving 24 bases between them. CDR3 protein: CASSSTPTTFLNDEQFF. As DNA, the CDR3 is TGTGCCAGCAGCTCAACCCCGACAACCTTCCTCAACGATGAGCAGTTCTTC. Full variable domain (missing parts from reference TRBV11-2 and TRBJ2-1): EAGVAQSPRYKIIEKRQSVAFWCNPISGHATLYWYQQILGQGPKLLIQFQNNGVVDDSQLPKDRFSAERLKGVDSTLKIQPAKLEDSAVYLCASSSTPTTFLNDEQFFGPGTRLTVL.

The rearrangement joins TRBV11-2 to TRBJ2-3; tentatively, D is TRBD1 (6 bases). Trimming removed 4 bases at V and 4 bases at J, with 18 bases between. Germline V gives CDR1 SGHAT, CDR2 FQNNGV. The CDR3 covers 16 residues. CDR3 in amino acids: CASSYGRGGLSDTQYF. The CDR3 nucleotides are TGTGCCAGCAGCTATGGTAGAGGGGGTTTGTCAGATACGCAGTATTTT.

This clonotype was observed a single time. Since the CDR3 does not end with the conserved phenylalanine or tryptophan, this likely comes from a read error. This chain joins TRBV11-2 and TRBJ2-5, with a tentative D call TRBD1 (6 bases). The V gene lost 0 bases and the J gene lost 5 bases, with 22 bases spanning the gap. CDR3 size: 18 residues. The germline CDR1 and CDR2 sequences are SGHAT and FQNNGV. The chain's CDR3 is CASSLDPPWTVPGETQYY. CDR3 in DNA: TGTGCCAGCAGCTTAGATCCCCCATGGACAGTCCCGGGGGAGACCCAGTACTAC.